These 8 T cell receptor beta chains were all obtained from the same sample, sequenced in a study of T cell changes during pregnancy in multiple sclerosis. The protocol was immunoSEQ multiplex PCR, while the TCRdb copy is restricted to in-frame clones and leaves out a portion. Of more than 35,000 clones in the sample, 92% were seen once. The sample in question was CD4+ T cells from peripheral blood mononuclear cells, obtained in the third trimester of pregnancy. These receptors all stem from a female donor with multiple sclerosis, enrolled in a pregnancy study.

The V gene is TRBV11-3, the J gene TRBJ2-2; 7 bases fit TRBD2. The trim removed 5 bases at V and 5 bases at J, leaving 8 bases unmatched. Germline V gives CDR1 SGHNT, CDR2 YENEEA. The CDR3 is 15 amino acids. CDR3 DNA sequence: TGTGCCAGCAGCGCCGCCTCTAGCGGTACCGGGGAGCTGTTTTTT. Translating gives CASSAASSGTGELFF.

The table lists this clone with a count of one. This chain uses TRBV5-1 with TRBJ2-7; 8 nucleotides line up with TRBD2. The V and J ends lost 0 bases and 6 bases, in that order; junction bases with no gene match: 8. CDR1 and CDR2 (germline): SGHRS, YFSETQ. The CDR3 has 15 amino acids. The CDR3 region is CASSLVGSGIREQYF. The CDR3 DNA sequence: TGCGCCAGCAGCTTGGTGGGTAGCGGGATTCGCGAGCAGTACTTC. Variable domain in full (rest from reference TRBV5-1 and TRBJ2-7): KAGVTQTPRYLIKTRGQQVTLSCSPISGHRSVSWYQQTPGQGLQFLFEYFSETQRNKGNFPGRFSGRQFSNSRSEMNVSTLELGDSALYLCASSLVGSGIREQYFGPGTRLTVT.

V and J are TRBV21-1 and TRBJ2-5; TRBD2, the D gene given by the table, was not confirmed from the DNA. TRBV21-1 is described as a pseudogene. The CDR3 extends over 15 amino acids. CDR3 amino acids: CASPRGSSGRKTQYF. CDR3 coding DNA: TGTGCCAGCCCGAGGGGGAGTAGCGGGAGAAAGACCCAGTACTTC.

This chain uses TRBV4-1 with TRBJ2-3, with 8 bases aligning to TRBD2. This CDR3 has 14 amino acids. The germline CDR1 and CDR2 sequences are MGHRA and YSYEKL. The J segment lost 4 bases and the V segment lost 4 bases, leaving 4 bases of the junction unmatched. CDR3 bases: TGCGCCAGCAGCCCCGGGACTAGAGCAGATACGCAGTATTTT. This sequence encodes CASSPGTRADTQYF.

The V call is TRBV30, the J call TRBJ2-5, with D perhaps matching TRBD1 (5 bases). There are 13 residues in the CDR3. V gave up 2 bases and J gave up 4 bases, with 11 bases separating them. Germline loops: CDR1 GTSNPN, CDR2 SVGIG (reference sequence). CDR3 region: CAWSRRVAETQYF. CDR3 bases: TGTGCCTGGAGTCGCAGGGTTGCAGAGACCCAGTACTTC. The whole variable domain, filled in from reference TRBV30 and TRBJ2-5, reads SQTIHQWPATLVQPVGSPLSLECTVEGTSNPNLYWYRQAAGRGLQLLFYSVGIGQISSEVPQNLSASRPQDRQFILSSKKLLLSDSGFYLCAWSRRVAETQYFGPGTRLLVL.

The chain recombines TRBV11-2 with TRBJ2-7; possible D gene TRBD2, 6 bases. Looked up from germline, CDR1 is SGHAT and CDR2 is FQNNGV. CDR3 length: 14 amino acids. The ends were cut back, 4 bases at V and 9 bases at J, with 19 bases in the middle. This CDR3 reads CASSSPAGGGAQYF. The CDR3 coding sequence is TGTGCCAGCAGCTCCCCCGCAGGTGGCGGGGCGCAGTACTTC.

The chain uses TRBV4-3 and TRBJ2-7; 11 nucleotides align to TRBD2. This CDR3 contains 15 residues. The V gene end was trimmed by 2 bases and the J gene end by 6 bases; junction bases not matched to a gene: 6. CDR1 is LGHNA and CDR2 is YSLEER in the germline V gene. The CDR3 reads CASSQFLAGGREQYF. CDR3 DNA: TGCGCCAGCAGCCAATTTCTAGCGGGAGGTCGCGAGCAGTACTTC.

The chain's CDR3 is CASSYSSGSSYNEQFF. The CDR3 DNA reads TGTGCCAGCAGTTACTCTAGCGGGAGCTCCTACAATGAGCAGTTCTTC. The chain is built from TRBV6-5 and TRBJ2-1, with TRBD2 identical over 9 bases. Germline loops: CDR1 MNHEY, CDR2 SVGAGI. The CDR3 runs 16 residues. Trimming removed 0 bases from V and 0 bases from J; junction bases left unmatched: 0.